The clone carrying this T cell receptor (beta chain) was seen only a few times. Its antigen is not known. The record originates from a study of T cell repertoires in cytomegalovirus infection. Study-wide background: CMV infection plus the matching HLA type was flagged by public TCR beta signatures. Study conclusions and caveats: Dominating the ex vivo response were HLA-C-restricted CMV-specific TCR beta clonotypes.

Germline CDR1 reads SGHRS; CDR2 reads YFSETQ. V was pared by 5 bases and J by 4 bases, with 13 bases between. The CDR3 is 13 amino acids. Each CDR3 protein gets one entry after TCRdb re-called the reads with MiXCR. The repertoire includes some 270,000 distinct CDR3 sequences, 17% of them detected once, and around 47% sits in the top ten. The sequence derives from a human donor in good health (CMV status not recorded). Some clones in this sample may be carry-over from other donors' samples. V and J are TRBV5-1 and TRBJ2-7; D ambiguous. Material for sequencing was CD8+ T cells from PBMCs. CDR3 protein: CASSETTEYEQYF. The CDR3 bases are TGCGCCAGCAGTGAGACCACTGAATACGAGCAGTACTTC.